The clone carrying this T cell receptor beta chain came up many times. What it recognizes is unknown. One entry per CDR3 protein results from TCRdb running MiXCR on the RT-PCR reads. The table includes around 710,000 distinct CDR3 sequences, approximately 13% detected once. Germline V CDR1 and CDR2: DFQATT, SNEGSKA (reference sequence). The trim removed 2 bases at V and 5 bases at J, leaving 1 base unmatched. The CDR3 is made up of 15 amino acids. The sample originates from a study of response to subunit inactivated influenza vaccine. Broader study findings: Each seasonal flu vaccination may recruit only limited new T cells, authors suggested.

Material: PBMCs from blood, obtained 14 days before vaccination. The sequence was obtained from a man in his fifties who received an inactivated influenza vaccine. The chain joins TRBV20-1 to TRBJ2-2; 14 nucleotides match TRBD2. CDR3 residues: CSARRTSGRTGELFF. The DNA for the CDR3 is TGCAGTGCTAGAAGGACTAGCGGGAGGACCGGGGAGCTGTTTTTT.